This T cell receptor beta chain is from a study of neurological immune-mediated disorders. The CDR3 sequence is 13 residues long. Germline V gene data show CDR1 as LGHDT and CDR2 as YNNKEL (reference sequence). Trimming cost V 4 bases and J 6 bases, with 12 bases left between them. TCRdb reprocessed the 5' RACE reads with MiXCR, giving one entry per CDR3 protein. The sample has 55,000 to 75,000 distinct CDR3 sequences, roughly 5.6% seen once. This clonotype was sampled from a woman aged 25 to 45 with multiple sclerosis. The sequencing input was PBMCs. The V and J genes are TRBV3-1 and TRBJ1-2; the D is unclear. The CDR3 nucleotides read TGTGCCAGCAGCCCCGGACGGGCGGATGGCTACACCTTC. It codes for CASSPGRADGYTF.